This TCR beta chain was found in a study of T cells in women clearing cervical HPV infection. CDR3 length: 14 amino acids. Between the trimmed V and J ends, which lost 5 bases and 5 bases, there was a span of 13 bases. Germline V lookup: CDR1 SNHLY, CDR2 FYNNEI. With respect to this clone: Read coverage stops 3 residues before the CDR3 terminus; the germline J gene supplies the remainder.

Repertoires were generated with immunoSEQ multiplex PCR, while TCRdb's copy carries only in-frame clones and drops some. Found here are under 30,000 clones; the top ten clones hold over 5%. The sequenced material came from blood buffy coat. This receptor was obtained from a woman between 18 and 70 years old with a cervical HPV16 infection that either progressed to CIN3+ or cleared (not recorded which). The chain couples TRBV2 to TRBJ1-5; no definite D call. The chain's CDR3 is CASSYTYPDQPQHF. CDR3 DNA (partial): TGTGCCAGCAGTTATACCTACCCCGATCAGCCC.